A selection of T cell receptor beta chains follows, all from one sample in a study of shared clonotypes between healthy human individuals. Assay used: immunoSEQ multiplex PCR; TCRdb lists only in-frame clones, some missing. The repertoire holds approximately 720,000 clones, about 90% seen once, with about 24% in the top ten. Sequencing was performed on naive CD8+ T cells sorted from blood. These receptor sequences come from a man younger than 40 in good health. Both conserved end residues are part of each CDR3. The D gene is left open where the match is weak. Expanded clones are given a class, and other clones once, few, many or no size at all.

clone size: few
D gene: -
V gene: TRBV25-1
J gene: TRBJ2-7
CDR3 protein: CASSEDGRPSYSYEQYF
CDR3 DNA: TGTGCCAGCAGTGAAGACGGGCGGCCTAGCTATTCCTACGAGCAGTACTTC

clone size: -
D gene: -
V gene: TRBV5-4
J gene: TRBJ2-2
CDR3 protein: CASKGGAGSGTGELFF
CDR3 DNA: TGTGCCAGCAAGGGGGGGGCAGGGTCGGGCACCGGGGAGCTGTTTTTT

clone size: once
D gene: TRBD1
V gene: TRBV28
J gene: TRBJ1-5
CDR3 protein: CASSLGTELNQPQHF
CDR3 DNA: TGTGCCAGCAGTTTAGGGACAGAACTAAATCAGCCCCAGCATTTT

clone size: -
D gene: -
V gene: TRBV2
J gene: TRBJ2-5
CDR3 protein: CASREGFEETQYF
CDR3 DNA: TGTGCCAGCAGGGAGGGGTTTGAAGAGACCCAGTACTTC

clone size: -
D gene: TRBD1
V gene: TRBV27
J gene: TRBJ2-1
CDR3 protein: CASSLHPGQGYNEQFF
CDR3 DNA: TGTGCCAGCAGTCTACATCCGGGACAGGGTTACAATGAGCAGTTCTTC

clone size: -
D gene: -
V gene: TRBV4-1
J gene: TRBJ2-7
CDR3 protein: CASSQELDSTYEQYF
CDR3 DNA: TGCGCCAGCAGCCAAGAACTTGACAGCACTTACGAGCAGTACTTC

clone size: once
D gene: TRBD1
V gene: TRBV30
J gene: TRBJ1-5
CDR3 protein: CAWSLAGGQPQHF
CDR3 DNA: TGTGCCTGGAGCTTAGCAGGGGGTCAGCCCCAGCATTTT

clone size: -
D gene: TRBD2
V gene: TRBV13
J gene: TRBJ2-7
CDR3 protein: CASSVTSPYEQYF
CDR3 DNA: TGTGCCAGCAGCGTGACTAGCCCCTACGAGCAGTACTTC

clone size: -
D gene: -
V gene: TRBV29-1
J gene: TRBJ2-7
CDR3 protein: CSVSDPSYEQYF
CDR3 DNA: TGCAGCGTTTCTGACCCTTCCTACGAGCAGTACTTC

clone size: once
D gene: TRBD1
V gene: TRBV7-6
J gene: TRBJ2-7
CDR3 protein: CASSFAGDSFYEQYF
CDR3 DNA: TGTGCCAGCAGCTTCGCCGGGGACAGTTTCTACGAGCAGTACTTC

clone size: -
D gene: -
V gene: TRBV11-3
J gene: TRBJ2-5
CDR3 protein: CASSPRKGQETQYF
CDR3 DNA: TGTGCCAGCAGCCCACGAAAGGGACAAGAGACCCAGTACTTC

clone size: -
D gene: TRBD2
V gene: TRBV29-1
J gene: TRBJ2-1
CDR3 protein: CSVEGLAGVIYNEQFF
CDR3 DNA: TGCAGCGTTGAAGGGCTAGCGGGAGTTATATACAATGAGCAGTTCTTC

clone size: -
D gene: TRBD2
V gene: TRBV5-4
J gene: TRBJ2-7
CDR3 protein: CASSPEGTSAYEQYF
CDR3 DNA: TGTGCCAGCAGCCCGGAGGGGACTAGCGCCTACGAGCAGTACTTC

clone size: -
D gene: -
V gene: TRBV14
J gene: TRBJ2-1
CDR3 protein: CASSQDYGSGGYNEQFF
CDR3 DNA: TGTGCCAGCAGCCAAGACTACGGGAGTGGTGGCTACAATGAGCAGTTCTTC

clone size: once
D gene: -
V gene: TRBV4-3
J gene: TRBJ2-1
CDR3 protein: CASSQGLGGNYNEQFF
CDR3 DNA: TGCGCCAGCAGCCAAGGGTTAGGGGGAAACTACAATGAGCAGTTCTTC

clone size: -
D gene: TRBD2
V gene: TRBV5-4
J gene: TRBJ2-7
CDR3 protein: CASGFSGRPYEQYF
CDR3 DNA: TGTGCCAGTGGGTTTAGCGGGAGGCCCTACGAGCAGTACTTC

clone size: -
D gene: -
V gene: TRBV5-1
J gene: TRBJ2-1
CDR3 protein: CASSLDSYNEQFF
CDR3 DNA: TGCGCCAGCAGCTTGGACTCTTACAATGAGCAGTTCTTC